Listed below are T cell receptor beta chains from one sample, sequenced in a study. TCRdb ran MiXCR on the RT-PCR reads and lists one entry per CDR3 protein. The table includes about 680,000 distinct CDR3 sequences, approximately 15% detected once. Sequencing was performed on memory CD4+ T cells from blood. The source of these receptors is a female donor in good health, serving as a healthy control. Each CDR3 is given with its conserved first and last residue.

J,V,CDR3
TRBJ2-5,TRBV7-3,CASSQAIRETQYF
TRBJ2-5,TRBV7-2,CASSLEAVGTQYF
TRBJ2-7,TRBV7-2,CASSFQGPPTEQYF
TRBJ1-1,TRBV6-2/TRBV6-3,CASNDVNTEAFF
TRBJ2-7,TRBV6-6,CASSHGRAGPNEQYF
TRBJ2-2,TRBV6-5,CASSYIEGGELFF
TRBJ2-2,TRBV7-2,CASSRLAATGELFF
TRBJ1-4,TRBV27,CASSLSGGDEKLFF
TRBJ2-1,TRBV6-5,CASSMRQGGRNEQFF
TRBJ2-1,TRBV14,CASSQDLYRNEQFF
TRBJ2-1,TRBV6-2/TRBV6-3,CASSSHYNEQFF
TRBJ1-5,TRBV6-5,CASRQQGGSQPQHF
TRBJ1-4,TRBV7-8,CASSLERENEKLFF
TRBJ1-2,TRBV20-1,CSPKTNSGGGYTF
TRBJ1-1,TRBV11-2,CASSLGMYTEAFF
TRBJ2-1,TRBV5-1,CASHAGTSGGAGNEQFF
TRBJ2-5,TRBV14,CASSQLPGQQYF
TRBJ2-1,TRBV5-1,CASSRTGTGGNEQFF
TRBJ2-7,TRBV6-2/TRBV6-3,CASSYLVGTHYF
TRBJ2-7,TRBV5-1,CASSPGGSNSYEQYF
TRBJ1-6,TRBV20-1,CSARVRTGVDDSPLHF
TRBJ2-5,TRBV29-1,CSVPGQGEETQYF
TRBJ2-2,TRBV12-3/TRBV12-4,CASSSQAGAGTGELFF
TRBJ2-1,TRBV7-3,CASSTTGGNEQFF
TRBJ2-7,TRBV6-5,CASSYGGGSGNYEQYF
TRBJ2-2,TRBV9,CASSVGQATNTGELFF
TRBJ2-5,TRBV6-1,CASSLTESQETQYF
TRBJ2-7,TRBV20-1,CSAQGRASEQYF
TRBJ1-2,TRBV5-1,CASSLSELNYGYTF
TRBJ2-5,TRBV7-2,CASSLGVGGGTQYF
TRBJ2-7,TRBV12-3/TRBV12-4,CASSRRLAGRLEQYF
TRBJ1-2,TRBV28,CASISNYGYTF
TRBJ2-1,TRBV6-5,CASSRTSRVEQFF
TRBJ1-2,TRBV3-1,CASSQQGEGYTF
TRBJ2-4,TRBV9,CASSVTGTENIQYF
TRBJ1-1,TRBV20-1,CSARDIGAVGARVTEAFF
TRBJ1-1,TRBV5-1,CASTGAGTEAFF
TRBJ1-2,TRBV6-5,CASSRPPGQGAFGYTF
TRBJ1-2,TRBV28,CASISGQPENYGYTF
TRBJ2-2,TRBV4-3,CASSQDSGLGTGELFF
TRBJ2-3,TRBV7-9,CASSFTSGSGTDTQYF
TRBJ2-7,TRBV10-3,CAISEPGRTGPLSYEQYF
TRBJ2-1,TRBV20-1,CSARVSASYNEQFF
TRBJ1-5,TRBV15,CATSETGNSNQPQHF
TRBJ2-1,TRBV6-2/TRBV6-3,CASSYRADNEQFF
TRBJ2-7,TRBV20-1,CSAPRGAPYEQYF
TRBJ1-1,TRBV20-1,CSASFKGARTEAFF
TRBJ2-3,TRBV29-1,CSVILWLTDTQYF
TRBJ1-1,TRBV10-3,CAISESFRMNTEAFF
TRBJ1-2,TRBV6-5,CASGRQANYGYTF
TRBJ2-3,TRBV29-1,CSVGRGLAGGTDTQYF
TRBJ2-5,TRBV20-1,CSVTSDRVGEETQYF
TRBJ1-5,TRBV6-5,CASSPQGAKQPQHF
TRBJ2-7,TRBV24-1,CATSDLTEEQYF
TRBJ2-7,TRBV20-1,CSAAGRIGYEQYF
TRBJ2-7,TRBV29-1,CSVEDYRGEGQYF
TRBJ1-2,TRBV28,CASSRWTGGYGYTF
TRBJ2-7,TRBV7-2,CASRGLAGGPYEQYF
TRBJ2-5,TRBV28,CASTPASPRAQYF